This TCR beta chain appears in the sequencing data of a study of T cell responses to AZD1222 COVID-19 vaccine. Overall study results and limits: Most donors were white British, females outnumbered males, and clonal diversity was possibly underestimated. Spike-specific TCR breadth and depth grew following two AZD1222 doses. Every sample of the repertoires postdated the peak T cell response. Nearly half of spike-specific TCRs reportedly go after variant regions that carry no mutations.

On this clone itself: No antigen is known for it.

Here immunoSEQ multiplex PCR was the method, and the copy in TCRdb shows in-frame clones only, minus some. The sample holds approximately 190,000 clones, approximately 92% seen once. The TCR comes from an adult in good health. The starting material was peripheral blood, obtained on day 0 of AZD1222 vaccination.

CDR3 loop: CSASRSRGTDTQYF. The CDR3 bases are TGCAGTGCTAGTCGGAGCCGCGGGACAGATACGCAGTATTTT. This sequence joins TRBV20-1 and TRBJ2-3; tentatively, D is TRBD2 (5 bases). The CDR3 contains 14 residues. Germline values: CDR1 DFQATT, CDR2 SNEGSKA (reference sequence). Trimming removed 3 bases from V and 3 bases from J, with 13 bases in between.